The 21 T cell receptor beta chains in this list originate from one sample, sequenced in a study of blood T cell repertoires in COVID-19. Clones were sequenced by immunoSEQ multiplex PCR, and TCRdb holds only the in-frame ones, with some missing. The sample records under 300,000 clones, roughly nine tenths being singletons. Material: peripheral blood. The receptor source for this set is a man in his fifties or sixties with acute or convalescent COVID-19.

The chain is built from TRBV28 and TRBJ1-1; the D gene is possibly TRBD1 (5 bases). Per the germline V gene, CDR1 is MDHEN and CDR2 is SYDVKM. Deletions cut 7 bases from V and 11 bases from J, with 14 bases between. The CDR3 totals 11 residues. The CDR3 DNA sequence: TGTGCCAGCATAATGGGGGGGGTGGCTTTCTTT. It translates to CASIMGGVAFF.

The CDR3 spells CASSLLAGVPGEQFF. The CDR3 DNA sequence: TGTGCCAGCAGCCTACTAGCGGGAGTACCGGGTGAGCAGTTCTTC. The rearrangement uses TRBV7-3 and TRBJ2-1; TRBD2 matches at 11 bases. The length of the CDR3 is 15 residues. J gave up 9 bases and V 5 bases, and 9 bases lay outside the gene matches. Germline assignment: CDR1 SGHTA and CDR2 FQGTGA.

The rearrangement links TRBV30 to TRBJ2-3; 7 bases agree with TRBD2. CDR3 length: 16 amino acids. The V gene end was trimmed by 2 bases and the J gene end by 2 bases; junction bases not matched to a gene: 10. Germline assignment: CDR1 GTSNPN and CDR2 SVGIG (reference sequence). This CDR3 reads CAWSTLRAGDTDTQYF. The CDR3 DNA reads TGTGCCTGGAGTACTCTGAGGGCGGGAGACACAGATACGCAGTATTTT. The whole variable domain, remainder taken from reference TRBV30 and TRBJ2-3, is SQTIHQWPATLVQPVGSPLSLECTVEGTSNPNLYWYRQAAGRGLQLLFYSVGIGQISSEVPQNLSASRPQDRQFILSSKKLLLSDSGFYLCAWSTLRAGDTDTQYFGPGTRLTVL.

The rearrangement uses TRBV2 and TRBJ2-1; 12 bases line up with TRBD2. The CDR3 contains 16 residues. Germline CDR1 and CDR2: SNHLY and FYNNEI. V shed 2 bases and J 7 bases; nucleotides not matched to a gene: 6. The CDR3 DNA reads TGTGCCAGCAGTGAACCCAGACTAGCGGGAGTGAATGAGCAGTTCTTC. It specifies CASSEPRLAGVNEQFF.

This clone has only one observation. The chain joins TRBV25-1 to TRBJ1-1, with 7 nucleotides matching TRBD1. Germline V CDR1 and CDR2: MGHDK, SYGVNS. CDR3 size: 14 residues. The ends lost 6 bases at V and 4 bases at J; junction bases unmatched: 8. CDR3 sequence (DNA): TGTGCCAGCAGCGCAGGAGGGGGCCGCACTGAAGCTTTCTTT. Amino acid sequence: CASSAGGGRTEAFF.

V gene TRBV6-6 combines with J gene TRBJ2-7; TRBD2 agrees at 10 bases. Losses at the gene ends were 6 bases for V and 5 bases for J; bases not matched to a gene: 7. The CDR3 sequence is 14 residues long. CDR1 and CDR2 (germline): MNHNY, SVGAGI (reference sequence). CDR3 sequence: CASSPTGTSDEQYF. The CDR3 DNA reads as TGTGCCAGCAGCCCGACCGGGACTAGCGACGAGCAGTACTTC.

CDR3 nucleotide sequence: TGTGCCAGTAGTATCAGCGATGGCTACACCTTC. Protein sequence: CASSISDGYTF. This chain connects TRBV19 to TRBJ1-2; D unresolved. The CDR3 is 11 amino acids. The germline gives CDR1 LNHDA, CDR2 SQIVND (reference sequence). V was pared by 3 bases and J by 6 bases, with 5 bases between.

This clone came up a few times. The V and J genes are TRBV7-9 and TRBJ1-1; the D is unclear. The CDR3 has 13 residues. CDR1 is SEHNR and CDR2 is FQNEAQ in the germline V gene (reference sequence). Between the trimmed V and J ends, which lost 4 bases and 0 bases, there was a span of 6 bases. In DNA form, the CDR3 reads TGTGCCAGCAGCTCCACAGTGAACACTGAAGCTTTCTTT. This gives the protein CASSSTVNTEAFF.

The rearrangement joins TRBV5-1 to TRBJ2-3; 8 nucleotides line up with TRBD2. After removal of 0 bases from V and 6 bases from J, the junction contained 9 bases not matched to a gene. Germline V gene data show CDR1 as SGHRS and CDR2 as YFSETQ. The CDR3 has 16 residues. CDR3 sequence: CASSLATSGLRDTQYF. The CDR3 nucleotides are TGCGCCAGCAGCTTGGCTACTAGCGGCCTCCGCGATACGCAGTATTTT.

The rearrangement uses TRBV27 and TRBJ1-6; 7 bases are shared with TRBD1. J gave up 12 bases and V 2 bases, and 7 bases lay outside the gene matches. Germline values: CDR1 MNHEY, CDR2 SMNVEV (reference sequence). CDR3 length: 14 amino acids. The CDR3 DNA sequence: TGTGCCAGCAGTTTAACCGGAGGGGGCAGACCCCTCCACTTT. As protein: CASSLTGGGRPLHF.

This clone has more than one count but fewer than ten. The rearrangement uses TRBV5-4 and TRBJ1-1; a possible D gene is TRBD1 (6 bases). Germline loops: CDR1 SGHNT, CDR2 YYREEE (reference sequence). The V gene lost 4 bases and the J gene lost 1 base, with 14 bases spanning the gap. This CDR3 is built from 15 residues. CDR3 amino acids: CASSPMTGQNTEAFF. The CDR3 DNA follows: TGTGCCAGCAGCCCTATGACAGGCCAGAACACTGAAGCTTTCTTT.

J is TRBJ1-2 and V is TRBV7-2, with D unclear. The CDR3 is 14 amino acids. V was shortened by 1 base and J by 0 bases, with 6 bases between the two germline ends. The germline CDR1 and CDR2 sequences are SGHTA and FQGNSA. The CDR3 DNA follows: TGTGCCAGCAGCTTAGGGAGCTCTAACTATGGCTACACCTTC. It encodes CASSLGSSNYGYTF. The full variable domain, completed using reference TRBV7-2 and TRBJ1-2, is GAGVSQSPSNKVTEKGKDVELRCDPISGHTALYWYRQSLGQGLEFLIYFQGNSAPDKSGLPSDRFSAERTGGSVSTLTIQRTQQEDSAVYLCASSLGSSNYGYTFGSGTRLTVV.

V gene TRBV27 combines with J gene TRBJ1-2, with TRBD1 identical over 12 bases. Germline values: CDR1 MNHEY, CDR2 SMNVEV (reference sequence). The CDR3 consists of 18 residues. The V and J ends lost 5 bases and 4 bases, in that order; junction bases with no gene match: 14. CDR3 protein: CASSTGGAGTGGPYGYTF. DNA of the CDR3: TGTGCCAGCAGTACGGGGGGAGCCGGGACAGGGGGCCCCTATGGCTACACCTTC.

J is TRBJ1-1 and V is TRBV11-2, with TRBD1 matching over 7 bases. The CDR3 length is 15 residues. Trimming removed 1 base from V and 1 base from J; junction bases left unmatched: 3. Germline assignment: CDR1 SGHAT and CDR2 FQNNGV. The CDR3 DNA reads TGTGCCAGCAGCTTAGGGGACAGACAGAACACTGAAGCTTTCTTT. Residues: CASSLGDRQNTEAFF.

This clone was detected once. The V and J genes are TRBV7-9 and TRBJ1-4; tentative D call: TRBD1 (6 bases). Germline V CDR1 and CDR2: SEHNR, FQNEAQ (reference sequence). V lost 5 bases and J 6 bases, leaving 13 bases between the germline ends. This CDR3 contains 14 residues. CDR3 bases: TGTGCCAGCAGCAGGGTGGGGGCAGATGAAAAACTGTTTTTT. Its protein product is CASSRVGADEKLFF.

The chain employs TRBV5-1 and TRBJ2-7; 8 bases map to TRBD1. Germline V gene lookup returns CDR1 SGHRS and CDR2 YFSETQ. The CDR3 has 15 residues. The V and J ends lost 0 bases and 5 bases, in that order; junction bases with no gene match: 7. The CDR3 loop reads CASSLAGQGENEQYF. As DNA, the CDR3 is TGCGCCAGCAGCTTGGCCGGACAGGGTGAGAACGAGCAGTACTTC.

The J gene is TRBJ2-7, the V gene TRBV2; 7 nucleotides agree with TRBD1. With V trimmed by 7 bases and J by 4 bases, 13 bases remained unmatched. There are 15 residues in the CDR3. The V gene's germline CDR1 is SNHLY and CDR2 FYNNEI. This chain's CDR3 is CASTENVGQVYEQYF. The CDR3 coding sequence is TGTGCCAGCACTGAGAACGTAGGACAGGTATACGAGCAGTACTTC.

A note on this clone: Other nucleotide sequences from this sample produce the same CDR3. The rearrangement links TRBV4-3 to TRBJ1-3, with 7 positions matching TRBD1. Per the germline V gene, CDR1 is LGHNA and CDR2 is YSLEER. The CDR3 sequence is 15 residues long. V lost 1 base to trimming and J lost 2 bases; unmatched junction nucleotides: 2. This chain's CDR3 is CASSQVTGTGNTIYF. The CDR3 DNA reads as TGCGCCAGCAGCCAAGTGACAGGGACTGGAAACACCATATATTTT.

This sequence joins TRBV30 and TRBJ1-4; tentatively, D is TRBD1 (5 bases). Germline V gene data show CDR1 as GTSNPN and CDR2 as SVGIG (reference sequence). CDR3 length equals 17 residues. V dropped 0 bases and J dropped 0 bases, with 14 bases sitting between them. The chain's CDR3 is CAWSVPWGGATNEKLFF. DNA of the CDR3: TGTGCCTGGAGTGTTCCCTGGGGGGGAGCAACTAATGAAAAACTGTTTTTT.

The chain links TRBV15 to TRBJ2-2, with 7 bases identical to TRBD2. With 2 bases clipped from V and 5 bases from J, the junction kept 5 bases outside the gene matches. CDR3 size: 15 residues. Germline V gene lookup returns CDR1 LNHNV and CDR2 YYDKDF (reference sequence). The CDR3 coding sequence is TGTGCCACCAGCAGAATGGCGGGAGTTACCGGGGAGCTGTTTTTT. Protein sequence: CATSRMAGVTGELFF.

V is TRBV7-2 and J is TRBJ2-1, with 10 nucleotides matching TRBD2. V was clipped by 2 bases and J by 0 bases; unmatched bases: 7. CDR3 length equals 18 residues. Germline V CDR1 and CDR2: SGHTA, FQGNSA. The CDR3 sequence: CASSLKREGQSSYNEQFF. For the CDR3, the DNA is TGTGCCAGCAGCTTAAAGCGGGAGGGCCAGAGCTCCTACAATGAGCAGTTCTTC.